This T cell receptor (beta chain) was observed in a study of response to subunit inactivated influenza vaccine (dated by TCRdb to the late 2010s). Turning to the overall study: Deep quantitative profiling of the T cell receptor repertoire was used in the study to follow responses to a trivalent subunit inactivated influenza vaccine.

Summary of the overall study and its limitations: According to the authors, only a limited number of new T cells may be recruited by each seasonal influenza vaccination.

To prepare the library, RT-PCR was applied. Sequencing relied on an Illumina HiSeq 2500. The public sequencing data were trimmed at Q25 with fastp and processed into clonotypes with MiXCR by TCRdb, which kept only in-frame beta chains. When rows share a CDR3 protein, they turn into one entry using the most common DNA and genes. In all, the sample holds around 520,000 distinct CDR3 sequences, and 10% to 15% of those were seen once. About 10% of the sample comes from the top ten. V was cut back by 4 bases and J by 8 bases, leaving a gap of 9 bases between them. Taken from the germline V gene, the CDR1 and CDR2 loops are ENHRY and SYGVKD. Including the terminal cysteine and phenylalanine, the CDR3 comprises 12 residues. The DNA shown is the 36-base CDR3, in frame from base 1. This clonotype was observed many times. Its antigen is currently not known. No clone much larger than this one lies a single base away; base qualities are absent.

The sample consisted of PBMCs from blood, taken on the day of vaccination. The chain joins TRBV10-3 to TRBJ2-1; TRBD1 is possibly the D segment (5 matching bases). This clonotype was sampled from a man between 50 and 59 years old who received an inactivated influenza vaccine. Donor details come from another sample of the same person, matched by shared clones. The nucleotide sequence reads as follows: TGTGCCATCAGTGTTCAGGGCCATGAGCAGTTCTTC. Translated, this gives CAISVQGHEQFF.